The 12 T cell receptor beta chains below come from one sample, sequenced in a study of cytomegalovirus exposure and HLA in healthy donors. With 60 Vbeta and 13 Jbeta primers, the PCR was carried out. Repertoires were generated with immunoSEQ multiplex PCR, while TCRdb's copy carries only in-frame clones and drops some. The table includes fewer than 200,000 clones, approximately 71% detected once. Sequenced sample: PBMCs. The receptors derive from a girl aged 10-17 years in good health and CMV-seronegative.

This clone is a singleton in its sample. The V gene is TRBV29-1, the J gene TRBJ2-2; D is possibly TRBD1 (6 bases). This CDR3 contains 12 residues. The germline V gene has CDR1 SQVTM and CDR2 ANQGSEA. V lost 4 bases to trimming and J lost 3 bases, with 6 bases between them. Written as DNA, the CDR3 is TGCAGCGTTGGGACAGACACCGGGGAGCTGTTTTTT. Translated, it gives CSVGTDTGELFF.

This chain joins TRBV6-5 and TRBJ1-1; no firm D call. CDR1 and CDR2 from the germline V gene are MNHEY and SVGAGI. Between the trimmed V and J ends, which lost 4 bases and 3 bases, there was a span of 12 bases. The CDR3 runs 14 residues. The CDR3 protein is CASSLSKMDTEAFF. In nucleotides, the CDR3 is TGTGCCAGCAGTTTGAGCAAGATGGACACTGAAGCTTTCTTT.

The V call is TRBV7-3, the J call TRBJ1-6, with 8 bases identical to TRBD1. Germline CDR1 SGHTA, CDR2 FQGTGA. The CDR3 has 16 residues. Trimming cost V 0 bases and J 7 bases; bases outside gene matches: 5. The CDR3 here is CASSLTLRTGNSPLHF. The CDR3 region has the DNA TGTGCCAGCAGCTTAACTCTTAGGACAGGGAATTCACCCCTCCACTTT.

V usage is TRBV5-1 and J usage is TRBJ1-2; TRBD1 matches at 7 bases. The trim removed 4 bases at V and 7 bases at J, leaving 4 bases unmatched. This CDR3 has 12 residues. Germline values: CDR1 SGHRS, CDR2 YFSETQ. The CDR3 DNA reads TGCGCCAGCAGCCAGGGGGGTCGTGGCTACACCTTC. Protein: CASSQGGRGYTF.

Only a few counts were recorded for this clone. The V gene is TRBV11-2, the J gene TRBJ1-3; no definite D call. The germline CDR1 and CDR2 sequences are SGHAT and FQNNGV. The CDR3 has 16 residues. V gave up 0 bases and J gave up 0 bases, with 9 bases separating them. The CDR3 DNA follows: TGTGCCAGCAGCTTAGAGTCCCCCAGCTCTGGAAACACCATATATTTT. Protein: CASSLESPSSGNTIYF.

The V and J genes are TRBV29-1 and TRBJ2-1; D call uncertain. The CDR3 totals 14 residues. Per the germline V gene, CDR1 is SQVTM and CDR2 is ANQGSEA. The V end was cut by 1 base, the J end by 0 bases, with 7 bases between. CDR3 nucleotides: TGCAGCGTTGAAGGCTCTAGCTCCTACAATGAGCAGTTCTTC. As protein: CSVEGSSSYNEQFF.

V is TRBV7-9 and J is TRBJ2-1; D is unresolved. CDR3 length: 14 residues. Trimming shortened V by 2 bases and J by 2 bases, and 7 bases separated the two germline ends. Germline CDR1 is SEHNR and CDR2 is FQNEAQ (reference sequence). CDR3 loop: CASSLTVAYNEQFF. The CDR3 region has the DNA TGTGCCAGCAGCTTAACGGTCGCCTACAATGAGCAGTTCTTC. The variable domain in full, with the rest retrieved from reference TRBV7-9 and TRBJ2-1, is DTGVSQNPRHKITKRGQNVTFRCDPISEHNRLYWYRQTLGQGPEFLTYFQNEAQLEKSRLLSDRFSAERPKGSFSTLEIQRTEQGDSAMYLCASSLTVAYNEQFFGPGTRLTVL.

The V and J genes are TRBV5-1 and TRBJ1-4; 9 nucleotides align to TRBD1. The CDR3 extends over 15 amino acids. J gave up 3 bases and V 3 bases, and 3 bases lay outside the gene matches. CDR1 is SGHRS, CDR2 YFSETQ, per germline. The DNA for the CDR3 is TGCGCCAGCAGCTCACAGGGGGCGGCTAATGAAAAACTGTTTTTT. Its protein is CASSSQGAANEKLFF.

A single count supports this clone. The chain carries TRBV2 and TRBJ1-4; 8 positions agree with TRBD1. This CDR3 is 16 amino acids long. Losses at the gene ends were 5 bases for V and 7 bases for J; bases not matched to a gene: 12. Germline V lookup: CDR1 SNHLY, CDR2 FYNNEI. CDR3 sequence reads: CASSQNPGQVSEKLFF. The CDR3 DNA is TGTGCCAGCAGTCAGAATCCGGGACAGGTATCTGAAAAACTGTTTTTT.

In regard to this clone: This specimen includes other DNA sequences encoding the same CDR3. V and J are TRBV18 and TRBJ1-1; D is unresolved. The V gene lost 6 bases and the J gene lost 3 bases, with 11 bases spanning the gap. The CDR3 is 13 amino acids. The V gene's germline CDR1 is KGHSH and CDR2 LQKENI. The CDR3 DNA reads as TGTGCCAGCTCTCCCCGGAGGGACACTGAAGCTTTCTTT. Translating it yields CASSPRRDTEAFF. The variable domain in full, completed from reference TRBV18 and TRBJ1-1, reads NAGVMQNPRHLVRRRGQEARLRCSPMKGHSHVYWYRQLPEEGLKFMVYLQKENIIDESGMPKERFSAEFPKEGPSILRIQQVVRGDSAAYFCASSPRRDTEAFFGQGTRLTVV.

The gene calls are TRBV7-9 and TRBJ2-1; possible D gene TRBD2, 6 bases. CDR1 and CDR2 (germline): SEHNR, FQNEAQ (reference sequence). This CDR3 has 18 amino acids. The V end was cut by 4 bases, the J end by 0 bases, with 19 bases between. The CDR3 nucleotides read TGTGCCAGCAGCTACCCGGTGGGGCGGGATTACTCCTACAATGAGCAGTTCTTC. Encoded protein: CASSYPVGRDYSYNEQFF.

The V call is TRBV9, the J call TRBJ2-3; TRBD2 matches 9 bases. V gave up 0 bases and J gave up 6 bases; unmatched junction bases: 8. CDR1 and CDR2 from the germline V gene are SGDLS and YYNGEE. This CDR3 is built from 16 residues. The CDR3 protein is CASSVGPGLAYDTQYF. In DNA, the CDR3 is TGTGCCAGCAGCGTAGGTCCGGGACTAGCCTACGATACGCAGTATTTT. Filled out from reference TRBV9 and TRBJ2-3, the complete variable domain reads DSGVTQTPKHLITATGQRVTLRCSPRSGDLSVYWYQQSLDQGLQFLIQYYNGEERAKGNILERFSAQQFPDLHSELNLSSLELGDSALYFCASSVGPGLAYDTQYFGPGTRLTVL.